The 10 T cell receptor beta chains in this list originate from one sample, sequenced in a study of T cell responses to AZD1222 COVID-19 vaccine. The repertoire was sequenced with immunoSEQ multiplex PCR; TCRdb's copy has only in-frame clones and lacks some. The sample holds under 50,000 clones, around 89% seen once. Source: peripheral blood, taken 28 days after the second AZD1222 dose. These receptors all come from an adult who received the AZD1222 COVID-19 vaccine.

The chain couples TRBV25-1 to TRBJ2-2; D is undetermined. Germline-derived CDR1 and CDR2 are MGHDK and SYGVNS. Deletions cut 3 bases from V and 3 bases from J, with 14 bases between. This CDR3 is built from 16 residues. Here the CDR3 reads CASSEDSPLDTGELFF. CDR3 in DNA: TGTGCCAGCAGTGAGGATTCACCCCTCGACACCGGGGAGCTGTTTTTT.

The chain couples TRBV18 to TRBJ1-1; D is undetermined. V was trimmed by 2 bases and J by 3 bases, leaving 1 base between them. CDR1 and CDR2 (germline): KGHSH, LQKENI. CDR3 size: 11 residues. CDR3 sequence: CASSPDTEAFF. As DNA, the CDR3 is TGTGCCAGCTCACCAGACACTGAAGCTTTCTTT.

The V and J genes are TRBV18 and TRBJ2-7; 9 nucleotides match TRBD1. Germline V CDR1 and CDR2: KGHSH, LQKENI. J was trimmed by 3 bases and V by 3 bases; bases with no gene match: 3. The CDR3 spans 14 residues. The CDR3 here is CASSPRQGVYEQYF. The CDR3 region has the DNA TGTGCCAGCTCACCCCGACAGGGGGTCTACGAGCAGTACTTC.

The chain uses TRBV4-1 and TRBJ2-2; maybe TRBD2 (7 bases). The V gene's germline CDR1 is MGHRA and CDR2 YSYEKL. Trimming took off 4 bases at V and 4 bases at J, with 19 bases between the two ends. CDR3 length: 17 amino acids. DNA for the CDR3: TGCGCCAGCAGCCTCGGGGGCAGGGGAGGGGTCACCGGGGAGCTGTTTTTT. It is translated as CASSLGGRGGVTGELFF.

A remark on this clone: The junction departs from the called germline gene at one end, perhaps through a read error. V is TRBV10-2 and J is TRBJ1-2; D might be TRBD1 (5 bases). Germline V CDR1 and CDR2: WSHSY, SAAADI. The CDR3 contains 16 residues. DNA for the CDR3: TGCGCCAGCAGTGGGGGCAGGTTGAGCCCCAACTCTGGCTACACCTTC. It specifies CASSGGRLSPNSGYTF.

The chain carries TRBV14 and TRBJ1-3; the D is unclear. V gave up 2 bases and J gave up 1 base, with 9 bases separating them. The V gene's germline CDR1 is SGHDN and CDR2 FVKESK. The CDR3 runs to 15 residues. The CDR3: CASSQSWVSGNTIYF. DNA of the CDR3: TGTGCCAGCAGCCAATCTTGGGTGTCTGGAAACACCATATATTTT.

By share, this clone counts as medium-sized. The chain joins TRBV2 to TRBJ1-1; D gene ambiguous. This CDR3 region has 10 residues. Trimming shortened V by 6 bases and J by 5 bases, and 4 bases separated the two germline ends. The germline gives CDR1 SNHLY, CDR2 FYNNEI. The CDR3 DNA sequence: TGTGCCAGCAGAGGAACTGAAGCTTTCTTT. Its translation is CASRGTEAFF.

The chain links TRBV19 to TRBJ2-1, with 11 bases matching TRBD2. The CDR3 extends over 18 amino acids. The V gene's germline CDR1 is LNHDA and CDR2 SQIVND (reference sequence). V shed 8 bases and J 6 bases; nucleotides not matched to a gene: 18. The DNA of the CDR3 is TGTGCCAGTGGCCCCATTGGGGCTAGCGGGAGGTTCGGCAATGAGCAGTTCTTC. Translated: CASGPIGASGRFGNEQFF. Looking up the rest from reference TRBV19 and TRBJ2-1 gives the full variable domain: DGGITQSPKYLFRKEGQNVTLSCEQNLNHDAMYWYRQDPGQGLRLIYYSQIVNDFQKGDIAEGYSVSREKKESFPLTVTSAQKNPTAFYLCASGPIGASGRFGNEQFFGPGTRLTVL.

The rearrangement links TRBV21-1 to TRBJ1-5. TRBV21-1 has pseudogene status. CDR3 size: 17 residues. The CDR3: CASSKALSRDSNQPQHF. DNA of the CDR3: TGTGCCAGCAGCAAAGCGCTCTCCAGAGATAGCAATCAGCCCCAGCATTTT.

The chain employs TRBV4-2 and TRBJ2-3; D may be TRBD1 (5 bases). The length of the CDR3 is 16 residues. Between the trimmed V and J ends, which lost 0 bases and 2 bases, there was a span of 12 bases. Germline V gives CDR1 LGHNA, CDR2 YNFKEQ. Here the CDR3 DNA reads TGTGCCAGCAGCCAAGATTCCGACAGATACACAGATACGCAGTATTTT. It specifies CASSQDSDRYTDTQYF.